This T cell receptor beta chain was identified during a study of cytomegalovirus exposure and HLA in healthy donors. The study's findings and limits: The authors listed some 160 TCR beta chains as cytomegalovirus-associated. A classifier reportedly called cytomegalovirus status with high sensitivity and specificity.

As concerns this clone: Its antigen is unidentified.

Assay: immunoSEQ multiplex PCR; the TCRdb copy retains only in-frame clones and omits some. The profile shows about 220,000 clones, around nine tenths of them singletons. Germline V CDR1 and CDR2: LGHNT, FRNRAP. CDR3 length: 16 residues. The chain combines TRBV12-5 with TRBJ1-4; weak D call: TRBD1 (6 bases). Sample: PBMCs. The clonotype originates from a woman aged 18-29 years in good health and CMV-seronegative. The CDR3 coding sequence is TGTTCGCCGAGCCCGGCCCTCTCAAAGAACGGGGGGCCGCTGTTTTTT. Translating gives CSPSPALSKNGGPLFF. Combining the CDR3 with reference TRBV12-5 and TRBJ1-4 gives the whole variable domain DARVTQTPRHKVTEMGQEVTMRCQPILGHNTVFWYRQTMMQGLELLAYFRNRAPLDDSGMPKDRFSAEMPDATLATLKIQPSEPRDSAVYFCSPSPALSKNGGPLFFGSGTQLSVL.